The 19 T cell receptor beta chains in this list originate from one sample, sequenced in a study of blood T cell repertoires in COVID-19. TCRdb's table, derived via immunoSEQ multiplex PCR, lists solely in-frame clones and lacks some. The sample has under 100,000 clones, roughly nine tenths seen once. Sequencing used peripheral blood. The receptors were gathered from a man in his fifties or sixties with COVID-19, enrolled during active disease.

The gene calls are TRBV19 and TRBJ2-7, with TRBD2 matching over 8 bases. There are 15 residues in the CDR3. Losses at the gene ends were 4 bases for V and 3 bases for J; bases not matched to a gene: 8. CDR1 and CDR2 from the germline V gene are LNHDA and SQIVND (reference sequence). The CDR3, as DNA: TGTGCCAGTAGTAGCGTTAGCGGGGAGAACTACGAGCAGTACTTC. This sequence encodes CASSSVSGENYEQYF. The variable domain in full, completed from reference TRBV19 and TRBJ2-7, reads DGGITQSPKYLFRKEGQNVTLSCEQNLNHDAMYWYRQDPGQGLRLIYYSQIVNDFQKGDIAEGYSVSREKKESFPLTVTSAQKNPTAFYLCASSSVSGENYEQYFGPGTRLTVT.

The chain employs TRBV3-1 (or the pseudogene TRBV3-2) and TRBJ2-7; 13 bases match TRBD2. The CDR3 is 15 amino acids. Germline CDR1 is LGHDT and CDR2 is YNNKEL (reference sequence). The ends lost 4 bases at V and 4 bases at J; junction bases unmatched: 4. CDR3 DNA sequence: TGTGCCAGCAGCCTACAACTAGCGGGAGGGTACGAGCAGTACTTC. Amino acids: CASSLQLAGGYEQYF.

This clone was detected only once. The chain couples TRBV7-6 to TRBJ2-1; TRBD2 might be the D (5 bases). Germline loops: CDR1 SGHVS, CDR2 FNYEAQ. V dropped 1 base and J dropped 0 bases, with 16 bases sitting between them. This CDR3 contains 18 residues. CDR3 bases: TGTGCCAGCAGCTTAGTCTCTAGCTTTGAGAGCTCCTACAATGAGCAGTTCTTC. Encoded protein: CASSLVSSFESSYNEQFF.

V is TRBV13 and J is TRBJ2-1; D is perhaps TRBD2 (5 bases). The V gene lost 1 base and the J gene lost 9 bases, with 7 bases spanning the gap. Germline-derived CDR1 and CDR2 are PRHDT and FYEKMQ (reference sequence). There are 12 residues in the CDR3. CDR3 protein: CASSLAGFEQFF. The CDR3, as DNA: TGTGCCAGCAGCTTAGCGGGGTTTGAGCAGTTCTTC.

As DNA, the CDR3 is TGTGCCATAGGCGGGGGGGCGGACACTGAAGCTTTCTTT. Its translation is CAIGGGADTEAFF. The chain has TRBV10-3 and TRBJ1-1; TRBD1 is a possible D gene (6 bases). The CDR3 length is 13 residues. CDR1 and CDR2 from the germline V gene are ENHRY and SYGVKD. V was trimmed by 9 bases and J by 3 bases, leaving 14 bases between them.

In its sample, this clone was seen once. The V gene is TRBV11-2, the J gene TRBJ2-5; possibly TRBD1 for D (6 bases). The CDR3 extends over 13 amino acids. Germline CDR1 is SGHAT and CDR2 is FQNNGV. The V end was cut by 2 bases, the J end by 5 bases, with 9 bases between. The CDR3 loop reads CASSLQGLETQYF. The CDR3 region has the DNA TGTGCCAGCAGCTTACAGGGGTTGGAGACCCAGTACTTC.

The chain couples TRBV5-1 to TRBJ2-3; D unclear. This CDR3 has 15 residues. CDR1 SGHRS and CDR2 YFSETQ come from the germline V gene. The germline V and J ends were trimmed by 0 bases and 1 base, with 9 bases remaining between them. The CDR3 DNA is TGCGCCAGCAGCTTGGTAGGCGGAGGCACAGATACGCAGTATTTT. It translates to CASSLVGGGTDTQYF.

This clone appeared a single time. CDR3: CASSQDTVQPQHF. CDR3 DNA: TGTGCCAGCAGCCAAGATACGGTACAGCCCCAGCATTTT. J is TRBJ1-5 and V is TRBV3-1 (or the pseudogene TRBV3-2); D remains ambiguous. This CDR3 comprises 13 residues. V shed 0 bases and J shed 7 bases, with 7 bases lying between them. Looked up from germline, CDR1 is LGHDT and CDR2 is YNNKEL (reference sequence).

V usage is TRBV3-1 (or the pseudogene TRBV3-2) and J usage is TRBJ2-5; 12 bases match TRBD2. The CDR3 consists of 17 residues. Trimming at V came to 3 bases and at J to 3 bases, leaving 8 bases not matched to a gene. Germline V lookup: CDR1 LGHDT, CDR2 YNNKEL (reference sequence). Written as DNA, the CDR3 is TGTGCCAGCAGCCATAGAGGGACTAGCGGGTGGAAAGAGACCCAGTACTTC. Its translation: CASSHRGTSGWKETQYF.

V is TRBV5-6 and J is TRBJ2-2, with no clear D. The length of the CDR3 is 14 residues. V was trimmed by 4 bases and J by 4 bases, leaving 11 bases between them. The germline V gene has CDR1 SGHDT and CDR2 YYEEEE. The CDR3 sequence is CASSADLSTGELFF. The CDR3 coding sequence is TGTGCCAGCAGCGCAGACTTGAGCACCGGGGAGCTGTTTTTT.

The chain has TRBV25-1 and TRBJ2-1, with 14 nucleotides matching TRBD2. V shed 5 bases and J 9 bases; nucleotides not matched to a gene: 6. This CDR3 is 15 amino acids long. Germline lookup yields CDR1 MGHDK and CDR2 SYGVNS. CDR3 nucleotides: TGTGCCAGCAGTAGACTAGCGGGAGGGCCTTCTGAGCAGTTCTTC. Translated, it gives CASSRLAGGPSEQFF.

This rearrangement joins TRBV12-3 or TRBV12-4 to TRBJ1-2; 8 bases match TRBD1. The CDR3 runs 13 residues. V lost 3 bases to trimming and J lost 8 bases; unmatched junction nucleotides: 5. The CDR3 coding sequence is TGTGCCAGCAGTTTGGGACAGGATGGCGGCTACACCTTC. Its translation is CASSLGQDGGYTF.

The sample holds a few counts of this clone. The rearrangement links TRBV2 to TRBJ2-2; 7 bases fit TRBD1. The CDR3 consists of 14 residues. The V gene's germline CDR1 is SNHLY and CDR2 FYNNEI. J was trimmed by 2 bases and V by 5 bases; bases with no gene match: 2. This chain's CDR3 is CASSRDRNTGELFF. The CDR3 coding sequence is TGTGCCAGCAGTCGGGACAGAAACACCGGGGAGCTGTTTTTT.

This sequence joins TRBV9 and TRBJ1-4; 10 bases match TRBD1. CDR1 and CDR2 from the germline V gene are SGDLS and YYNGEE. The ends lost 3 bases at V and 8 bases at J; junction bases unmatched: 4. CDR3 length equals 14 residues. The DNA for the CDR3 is TGTGCCAGCAGCGCTCCGGGACAGGGGGAAAAACTGTTTTTT. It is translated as CASSAPGQGEKLFF.

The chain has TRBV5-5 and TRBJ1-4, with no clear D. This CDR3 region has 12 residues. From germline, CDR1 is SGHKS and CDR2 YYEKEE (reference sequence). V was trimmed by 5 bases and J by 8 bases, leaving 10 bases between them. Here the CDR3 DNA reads TGTGCCAGCAGTCTTTGGGCAGAAAAACTGTTTTTT. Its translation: CASSLWAEKLFF.

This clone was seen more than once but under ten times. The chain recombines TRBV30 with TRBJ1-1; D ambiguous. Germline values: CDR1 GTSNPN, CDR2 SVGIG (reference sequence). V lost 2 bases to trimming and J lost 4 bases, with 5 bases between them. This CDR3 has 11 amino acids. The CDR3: CAWSRLTEAFF. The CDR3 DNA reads TGTGCCTGGAGTCGTCTCACTGAAGCTTTCTTT.

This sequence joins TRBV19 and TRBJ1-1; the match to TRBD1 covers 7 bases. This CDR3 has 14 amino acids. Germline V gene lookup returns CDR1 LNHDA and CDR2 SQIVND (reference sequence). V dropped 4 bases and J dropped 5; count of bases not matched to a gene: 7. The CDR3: CASSSNRGSTEAFF. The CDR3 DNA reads TGTGCCAGTAGTAGTAACAGGGGTAGTACTGAAGCTTTCTTT.

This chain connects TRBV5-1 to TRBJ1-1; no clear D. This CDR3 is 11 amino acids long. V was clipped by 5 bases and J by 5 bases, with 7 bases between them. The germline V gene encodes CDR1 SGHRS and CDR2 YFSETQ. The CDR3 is CASRRGTEAFF. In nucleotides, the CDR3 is TGCGCCAGCAGGCGGGGTACTGAAGCTTTCTTT.

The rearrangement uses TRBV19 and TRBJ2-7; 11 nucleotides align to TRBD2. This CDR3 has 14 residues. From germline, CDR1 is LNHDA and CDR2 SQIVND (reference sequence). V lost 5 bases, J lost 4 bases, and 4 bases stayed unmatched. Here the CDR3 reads CASSEGLAVYEQYF. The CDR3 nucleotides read TGTGCCAGTAGTGAGGGACTAGCGGTGTACGAGCAGTACTTC.